These 6 T cell receptor beta chains were sequenced from one sample in a study of shared clonotypes between healthy human individuals. The table came from immunoSEQ multiplex PCR; TCRdb's copy has only in-frame clones and leaves some out. Found here are around 320,000 clones, roughly 84% of them singletons; the top ten hold 15% to 20%. Sample: memory CD8+ T cells sorted from blood. Subset here: CD45RO+ cells pooled with CCR7-negative TemRA cells. These receptors were taken from a man aged 18 to 29 in good health.

The rearrangement joins TRBV27 to TRBJ2-7; 13 bases fit TRBD2. This CDR3 comprises 14 residues. With V trimmed by 6 bases and J by 7 bases, 6 bases remained unmatched. Per germline, CDR1 MNHEY and CDR2 SMNVEV (reference sequence). The DNA of the CDR3 is TGTGCCAGCAGCTCGGGACTAGCGGGGAAGGAGCAGTACTTC. Its translation is CASSSGLAGKEQYF.

The chain joins TRBV30 to TRBJ2-1; 7 nucleotides agree with TRBD1. Germline values: CDR1 GTSNPN, CDR2 SVGIG (reference sequence). V dropped 2 bases and J dropped 2; count of bases not matched to a gene: 6. The CDR3 totals 15 residues. The CDR3 loop is CAWSWSQGAYNEQFF. The CDR3 DNA is TGTGCCTGGAGTTGGAGTCAGGGGGCCTACAATGAGCAGTTCTTC. The whole variable domain, remainder taken from reference TRBV30 and TRBJ2-1, is SQTIHQWPATLVQPVGSPLSLECTVEGTSNPNLYWYRQAAGRGLQLLFYSVGIGQISSEVPQNLSASRPQDRQFILSSKKLLLSDSGFYLCAWSWSQGAYNEQFFGPGTRLTVL.

This chain uses TRBV10-1 with TRBJ2-6, with no clear D. Germline CDR1 WNHNN, CDR2 SYGVQD (reference sequence). This CDR3 comprises 15 residues. V gave up 5 bases and J gave up 0 bases, with 8 bases separating them. CDR3 protein: CASSPDVSGANVLTF. CDR3 sequence (DNA): TGCGCCAGCAGTCCGGACGTCTCTGGGGCCAACGTCCTGACTTTC.

CDR3 region: CASSLEGISEQFF. The CDR3 region has the DNA TGTGCCAGCAGCTTGGAGGGGATTAGCGAGCAGTTCTTC. V and J are TRBV7-9 and TRBJ2-1; TRBD2 might be the D (6 bases). This CDR3 has 13 residues. CDR1 SEHNR and CDR2 FQNEAQ come from the germline V gene (reference sequence). The V and J ends lost 3 bases and 10 bases respectively, with 13 bases between them. The variable domain in full, with the rest retrieved from reference TRBV7-9 and TRBJ2-1, is DTGVSQNPRHKITKRGQNVTFRCDPISEHNRLYWYRQTLGQGPEFLTYFQNEAQLEKSRLLSDRFSAERPKGSFSTLEIQRTEQGDSAMYLCASSLEGISEQFFGPGTRLTVL.

This sequence joins TRBV4-1 and TRBJ1-1; a possible D gene is TRBD1 (6 bases). Germline CDR1 MGHRA, CDR2 YSYEKL. Trimming stripped 6 bases from V and 4 bases from J, with 12 bases between. The CDR3 length is 13 residues. The CDR3 region is CASSLQGVTEAFF. The CDR3 DNA reads as TGCGCCAGCAGTTTACAGGGAGTCACTGAAGCTTTCTTT.

The chain combines TRBV2 with TRBJ2-6; D remains unclear. This CDR3 is built from 15 residues. The germline gives CDR1 SNHLY, CDR2 FYNNEI. V was cut by 6 bases and J by 3 bases, with 12 bases left in between. CDR3 amino acids: CASRAADGGANVLTF. In DNA form, the CDR3 reads TGTGCCAGCAGGGCCGCGGATGGTGGGGCCAACGTCCTGACTTTC.